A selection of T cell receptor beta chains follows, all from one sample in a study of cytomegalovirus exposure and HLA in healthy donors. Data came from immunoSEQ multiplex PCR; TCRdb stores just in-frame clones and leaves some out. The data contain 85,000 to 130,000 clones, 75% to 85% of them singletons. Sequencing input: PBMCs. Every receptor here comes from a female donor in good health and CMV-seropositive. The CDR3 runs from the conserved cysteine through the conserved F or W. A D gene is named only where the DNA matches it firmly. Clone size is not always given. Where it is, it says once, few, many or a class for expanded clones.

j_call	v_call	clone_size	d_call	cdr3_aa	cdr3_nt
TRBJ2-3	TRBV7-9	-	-	CASSLARPGLLGDTQYF	TGTGCCAGCTCTCTTGCGAGGCCGGGGTTACTGGGAGATACGCAGTATTTT
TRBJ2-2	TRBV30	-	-	CAWSGSPNTGELFF	TGTGCCTGGAGTGGCAGTCCGAACACCGGGGAGCTGTTTTTT
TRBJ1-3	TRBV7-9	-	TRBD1	CASSLTGSSGNTIYF	TGTGCCAGCAGCCTGACAGGGTCCTCTGGAAACACCATATATTTT
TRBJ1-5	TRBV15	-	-	CATSRDVQANQPQHF	TGTGCCACCAGCAGAGATGTCCAGGCCAATCAGCCCCAGCATTTT
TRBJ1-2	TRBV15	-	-	CATSRDPTAGTYGYTF	TGTGCCACCAGCAGAGACCCGACAGCGGGTACCTATGGCTACACCTTC
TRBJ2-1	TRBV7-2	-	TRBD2	CASRTGLAGRNEQFF	TGTGCCAGCAGAACCGGACTAGCGGGGCGGAATGAGCAGTTCTTC
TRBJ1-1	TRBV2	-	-	CASRRVTGNTEAFF	TGTGCCAGCAGGAGGGTGACAGGGAACACTGAAGCTTTCTTT
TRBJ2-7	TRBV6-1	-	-	CASSIGGYEQYF	TGTGCCAGCAGCATAGGGGGCTACGAGCAGTACTTC
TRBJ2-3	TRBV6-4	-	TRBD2	CASSDSRLAGRDTQYF	TGTGCCAGCAGTGACTCGAGGCTAGCGGGAAGAGATACGCAGTATTTT
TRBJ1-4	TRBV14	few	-	CASSQVGVGGEKLFF	TGTGCCAGCAGCCAAGTCGGGGTCGGGGGTGAAAAACTGTTTTTT
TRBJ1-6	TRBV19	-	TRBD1	CASNWGTDNSPLHF	TGTGCCAGTAATTGGGGGACAGATAATTCACCCCTCCACTTT
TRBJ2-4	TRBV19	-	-	CASNQGSGAKNIQYF	TGTGCCAGTAACCAGGGGAGTGGTGCCAAAAACATTCAGTACTTC
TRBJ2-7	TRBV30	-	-	CAWSVGQTRTYEQYF	TGTGCCTGGAGTGTCGGACAGACCCGAACCTACGAGCAGTACTTC
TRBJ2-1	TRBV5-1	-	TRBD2	CASSLASASGNEQFF	TGCGCCAGCAGCTTGGCCTCGGCTAGCGGCAATGAGCAGTTCTTC
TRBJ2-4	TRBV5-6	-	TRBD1	CASSQDRGRKNIQYF	TGTGCCAGCAGCCAGGACAGGGGGCGAAAAAACATTCAGTACTTC
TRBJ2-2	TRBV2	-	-	CASSEDLAGELFF	TGTGCCAGCAGTGAAGATTTAGCGGGGGAGCTGTTTTTT
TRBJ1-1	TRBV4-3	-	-	CASSLQTALNTEAFF	TGCGCCAGCAGCCTGCAAACAGCATTGAACACTGAAGCTTTCTTT
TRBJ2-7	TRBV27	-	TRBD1	CASRSRRDRGHHEQYF	TGTGCCAGCAGATCCCGCCGGGACAGGGGGCACCACGAGCAGTACTTC
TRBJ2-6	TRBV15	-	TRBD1	CATSSPGQGGLGANVLTF	TGTGCCACCAGCAGCCCGGGACAGGGGGGGCTTGGGGCCAACGTCCTGACTTTC
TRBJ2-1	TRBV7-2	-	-	CASSTGALLGEQFF	TGTGCCAGCAGTACGGGAGCGCTGTTGGGTGAGCAGTTCTTC
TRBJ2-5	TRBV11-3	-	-	CASSPSPGATETQYF	TGTGCCAGCAGCCCCTCCCCCGGAGCAACGGAGACCCAGTACTTC
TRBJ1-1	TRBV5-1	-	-	CASSSGYTEAFF	TGCGCCAGCAGCTCAGGCTACACTGAAGCTTTCTTT
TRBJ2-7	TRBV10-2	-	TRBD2	CASSGLAGVSYEQYF	TGCGCCAGCAGTGGCCTAGCGGGAGTCTCCTACGAGCAGTACTTC
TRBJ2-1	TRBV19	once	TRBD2	CASSIGGSSGNEQFF	TGTGCCAGTAGTATAGGGGGGTCTAGCGGCAATGAGCAGTTCTTC
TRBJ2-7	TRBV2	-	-	CASSVGSRRSGEQYF	TGTGCCAGCAGTGTAGGAAGCAGGAGGTCAGGCGAGCAGTACTTC
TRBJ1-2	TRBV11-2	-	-	CASSFYRDYGYTF	TGTGCCAGCAGCTTTTACAGGGACTATGGCTACACCTTC
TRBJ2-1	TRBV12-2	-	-	CASRFSSSNNEQFF	TGTGCAAGTCGCTTTTCTAGCAGCAACAATGAGCAGTTCTTC
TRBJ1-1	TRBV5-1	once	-	CASAGEGEAFF	TGCGCCAGCGCGGGAGAGGGTGAAGCTTTCTTT
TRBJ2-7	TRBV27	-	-	CASSLRGGSGYEQYF	TGTGCCAGCAGTTTACGTGGCGGATCTGGCTACGAGCAGTACTTC
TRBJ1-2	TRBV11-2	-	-	CASSLDLRRGKNYGYTF	TGTGCCAGCAGCCTAGATTTGCGAAGGGGGAAGAACTATGGCTACACCTTC
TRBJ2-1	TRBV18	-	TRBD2	CASSPPGLAGGQSSYNEQFF	TGTGCCAGCTCACCACCGGGACTAGCGGGAGGCCAGAGCTCCTACAATGAGCAGTTCTTC
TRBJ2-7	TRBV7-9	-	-	CASSLRSGSNYEQYF	TGTGCCAGCAGCTTAAGAAGCGGTTCTAACTACGAGCAGTACTTC
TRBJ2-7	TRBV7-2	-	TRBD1	CASSLGTAPYEQYF	TGTGCCAGCAGCCTCGGGACAGCCCCCTACGAGCAGTACTTC
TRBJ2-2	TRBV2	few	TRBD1	CASRSQGVLGELFF	TGTGCCAGCAGGTCACAGGGGGTATTGGGGGAGCTGTTTTTT
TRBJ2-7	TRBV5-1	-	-	CASTGELVYEQYF	TGCGCCAGCACGGGGGAACTCGTCTACGAGCAGTACTTC
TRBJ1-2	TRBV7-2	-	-	CASSVQGPYGYTF	TGTGCCAGCAGCGTCCAGGGGCCCTATGGCTACACCTTC
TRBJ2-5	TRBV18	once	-	CASSPGTETQYF	TGTGCCAGCTCACCAGGGACTGAGACCCAGTACTTC
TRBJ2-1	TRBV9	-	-	CASSVLRENNEQFF	TGTGCCAGCAGCGTACTGCGGGAAAACAATGAGCAGTTCTTC
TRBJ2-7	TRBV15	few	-	CATSRDPVEGYEQYF	TGTGCCACCAGCAGAGATCCAGTGGAGGGGTACGAGCAGTACTTC
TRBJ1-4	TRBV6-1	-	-	CASSEIGQHANEKLFF	TGTGCCAGCAGTGAAATCGGACAGCATGCTAATGAAAAACTGTTTTTT
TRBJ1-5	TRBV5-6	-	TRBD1	CASSLAGQGAQHF	TGTGCCAGCAGCTTGGCCGGACAGGGGGCCCAGCATTTT
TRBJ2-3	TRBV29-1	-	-	CSVESNRDTQYF	TGCAGCGTTGAAAGTAATCGGGATACGCAGTATTTT
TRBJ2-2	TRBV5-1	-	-	CASTRTGNTGELFF	TGCGCCAGCACCCGAACAGGGAACACCGGGGAGCTGTTTTTT
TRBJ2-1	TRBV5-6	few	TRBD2	CASSRGAGGISLNEQFF	TGTGCCAGCAGCCGGGGAGCGGGGGGCATCAGCCTCAATGAGCAGTTCTTC
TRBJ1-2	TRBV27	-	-	CASSFGQGSIVGYTF	TGTGCCAGCAGTTTTGGGCAGGGGTCAATAGTCGGCTACACCTTC
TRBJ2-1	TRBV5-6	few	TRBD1	CASSQTGYNEQFF	TGTGCCAGCAGCCAGACAGGGTACAATGAGCAGTTCTTC
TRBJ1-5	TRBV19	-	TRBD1	CASSIAQGATQPQHF	TGTGCCAGTAGTATAGCCCAGGGGGCCACGCAGCCCCAGCATTTT
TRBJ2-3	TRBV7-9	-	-	CASPGATTFDHTQYF	TGTGCCAGCCCTGGAGCTACGACCTTTGATCATACGCAGTATTTT
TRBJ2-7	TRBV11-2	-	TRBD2	CASSLGASRGAYEQYF	TGTGCCAGCAGCTTAGGGGCATCGCGGGGGGCCTACGAGCAGTACTTC
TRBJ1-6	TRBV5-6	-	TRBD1	CASSSTTGTANSPLHF	TGTGCCAGCAGTTCAACTACTGGGACAGCTAATTCACCCCTCCACTTT
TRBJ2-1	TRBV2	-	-	CASSEALGQGINEQFF	TGTGCCAGCAGTGAAGCGCTTGGGCAGGGGATCAATGAGCAGTTCTTC
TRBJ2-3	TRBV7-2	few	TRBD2	CASGGWGLAGGIAGDTQYF	TGTGCCAGCGGGGGCTGGGGACTAGCGGGGGGGATCGCCGGGGATACGCAGTATTTT
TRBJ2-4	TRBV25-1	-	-	CASSEFKGVKNIQYF	TGTGCCAGCAGTGAATTTAAGGGGGTCAAAAACATTCAGTACTTC
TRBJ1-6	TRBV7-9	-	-	CASSLGGTPLHF	TGTGCCAGCAGCTTAGGGGGCACACCCCTCCACTTT
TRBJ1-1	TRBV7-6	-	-	CASSQGNTEAFF	TGTGCCAGCAGCCAGGGAAACACTGAAGCTTTCTTT
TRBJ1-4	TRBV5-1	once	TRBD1	CASSLVWSQGTATNEKLFF	TGCGCCAGCAGCTTGGTCTGGTCACAGGGGACTGCAACTAATGAAAAACTGTTTTTT